The 15 T cell receptor beta chains presented below share a single source sample, sequenced in a study of cytomegalovirus exposure and HLA in healthy donors. This PCR relied on a set of 60 Vbeta primers and 13 Jbeta primers. Profiled with immunoSEQ multiplex PCR; TCRdb holds only in-frame clones, not every one. The sample lists around 170,000 clones, more than 70% occurring once. Sequencing was performed on PBMCs. The receptor source for this set is a girl between 10 and 17 years old in good health and CMV-seropositive.

The chain carries TRBV5-6 and TRBJ2-7; 9 nucleotides match TRBD2. J was trimmed by 2 bases and V by 5 bases; bases with no gene match: 8. This CDR3 spans 15 amino acids. CDR1 is SGHDT and CDR2 is YYEEEE in the germline V gene. In DNA form, the CDR3 reads TGTGCCAGCAGTCTATTAGCGGGAGTCCCCTACGAGCAGTACTTC. Translation gives CASSLLAGVPYEQYF.

The rearrangement joins TRBV7-9 to TRBJ1-4; D unclear. This CDR3 spans 16 amino acids. Germline assignment: CDR1 SEHNR and CDR2 FQNEAQ (reference sequence). The V and J ends lost 4 bases and 3 bases respectively, with 15 bases between them. The CDR3 DNA reads as TGTGCCAGCAGCTCGCTCCCAACTTTTTCTAATGAAAAACTGTTTTTT. Translated, it gives CASSSLPTFSNEKLFF.

The chain recombines TRBV18 with TRBJ1-5, with 7 bases identical to TRBD1. CDR1 is KGHSH and CDR2 is LQKENI in the germline V gene. V trimming: 5 bases; J trimming: 7 bases; junction bases outside the gene matches: 11. The CDR3 runs to 15 residues. The CDR3 DNA follows: TGTGCCAGCTCATTGGGACAGCGTTCCGGGCAGCCCCAGCATTTT. Translating it yields CASSLGQRSGQPQHF.

J is TRBJ2-4 and V is TRBV19, with TRBD1 identical over 9 bases. Germline values: CDR1 LNHDA, CDR2 SQIVND (reference sequence). The CDR3 is 16 residues long. The V and J ends lost 7 bases and 0 bases, in that order; junction bases with no gene match: 7. CDR3 in amino acids: CASTPGQGLAKNIQYF. The CDR3 region has the DNA TGTGCCAGTACCCCGGGACAGGGATTAGCCAAAAACATTCAGTACTTC.

This clone was detected once. This chain uses TRBV5-5 with TRBJ2-5; the match to TRBD1 covers 9 bases. The CDR3 loop spans 15 amino acids. Germline V gene sequence: CDR1 SGHKS, CDR2 YYEKEE (reference sequence). Germline trimming cut 4 bases from V and 7 bases from J; bases unmatched to any gene: 11. DNA for the CDR3: TGTGCCAGCAGCCCCCTAGGGACAGGGCGTGTGACCCAGTACTTC. It encodes CASSPLGTGRVTQYF. Filled out from reference TRBV5-5 and TRBJ2-5, the complete variable domain reads DAGVTQSPTHLIKTRGQQVTLRCSPISGHKSVSWYQQVLGQGPQFIFQYYEKEERGRGNFPDRFSARQFPNYSSELNVNALLLGDSALYLCASSPLGTGRVTQYFGPGTRLLVL.

This clone was found a few times. This chain links TRBV19 with TRBJ2-7, with D perhaps TRBD2 (6 bases). The CDR3 consists of 15 residues. Per the germline V gene, CDR1 is LNHDA and CDR2 is SQIVND (reference sequence). The V end lost 5 bases, the J end lost 4 bases, and 18 bases lay between the germline ends. The CDR3 DNA sequence: TGTGCCAGTAGTGTGGGTCAAGGAGGAGGGTACGAGCAGTACTTC. Its translation is CASSVGQGGGYEQYF. The full variable domain, rest sourced from reference TRBV19 and TRBJ2-7, is DGGITQSPKYLFRKEGQNVTLSCEQNLNHDAMYWYRQDPGQGLRLIYYSQIVNDFQKGDIAEGYSVSREKKESFPLTVTSAQKNPTAFYLCASSVGQGGGYEQYFGPGTRLTVT.

This clone has more than one count but fewer than ten. J is TRBJ2-7 and V is TRBV30; the D gene is possibly TRBD2 (5 bases). This CDR3 comprises 14 residues. V lost 2 bases and J lost 6, with 17 bases in between. Germline values: CDR1 GTSNPN, CDR2 SVGIG (reference sequence). CDR3: CAWSRGYSGGEQYF. CDR3 nucleotides: TGTGCCTGGAGTAGAGGGTACAGCGGAGGCGAGCAGTACTTC.

The rearrangement joins TRBV6-6 to TRBJ2-2; TRBD2 agrees at 9 bases. This CDR3 has 15 amino acids. The germline V gene has CDR1 MNHNY and CDR2 SVGAGI (reference sequence). Trimming at V came to 5 bases and at J to 4 bases, leaving 5 bases not matched to a gene. In DNA form, the CDR3 reads TGTGCCAGCAGTGGACTAGCGCTGGGCACCGGGGAGCTGTTTTTT. Amino acids: CASSGLALGTGELFF.

The chain's CDR3 is CASSYWRDQETQYF. CDR3 DNA sequence: TGTGCCAGCAGTTACTGGAGGGACCAAGAGACCCAGTACTTC. The chain recombines TRBV6-5 with TRBJ2-5; TRBD2 might be the D (6 bases). The CDR3 sequence is 14 residues long. Germline V gene lookup returns CDR1 MNHEY and CDR2 SVGAGI. The V end lost 1 base, the J end lost 0 bases, and 6 bases lay between the germline ends.

The chain recombines TRBV2 with TRBJ2-3, with 8 bases lining up with TRBD2. Germline V gene data show CDR1 as SNHLY and CDR2 as FYNNEI. V gave up 5 bases and J gave up 2 bases; unmatched junction bases: 6. This CDR3 region has 15 residues. CDR3 amino acids: CASSPGTRHTDTQYF. In DNA, the CDR3 is TGTGCCAGCAGTCCCGGGACTAGACACACAGATACGCAGTATTTT.

The chain carries TRBV11-2 and TRBJ2-6; TRBD1 agrees at 7 bases. The V and J ends lost 5 bases and 0 bases, in that order; junction bases with no gene match: 7. CDR3 length equals 17 residues. Germline CDR1 reads SGHAT; CDR2 reads FQNNGV. The CDR3 region has the DNA TGTGCCAGCAGCAAAGGGGGCTTCAGCTCTGGGGCCAACGTCCTGACTTTC. Translating gives CASSKGGFSSGANVLTF.

V and J are TRBV6-5 and TRBJ1-3, with D unresolved. Germline lookup yields CDR1 MNHEY and CDR2 SVGAGI. The CDR3 is made up of 14 amino acids. Trimming cost V 6 bases and J 0 bases, with 9 bases left between them. As DNA, the CDR3 is TGTGCCAGCAGCCCTTACAGCTCTGGAAACACCATATATTTT. It is translated as CASSPYSSGNTIYF.

This rearrangement joins TRBV4-2 to TRBJ2-2; D remains unclear. The germline V and J ends were trimmed by 1 base and 3 bases, with 9 bases remaining between them. The CDR3 extends over 15 amino acids. Germline V gene sequence: CDR1 LGHNA, CDR2 YNFKEQ. This CDR3 is CASSQGWRDTGELFF. CDR3 in DNA: TGTGCCAGCAGCCAAGGTTGGAGAGACACCGGGGAGCTGTTTTTT.

The chain joins TRBV10-3 to TRBJ2-4, with 8 bases matching TRBD1. The V gene's germline CDR1 is ENHRY and CDR2 SYGVKD. After removal of 2 bases from V and 6 bases from J, the junction contained 6 bases not matched to a gene. CDR3 length equals 15 residues. CDR3 loop: CAISERSDRGNIQYF. CDR3 in DNA: TGTGCCATCAGTGAGAGGAGTGACAGGGGAAACATTCAGTACTTC.

The J gene is TRBJ2-1, the V gene TRBV5-4; D not certain. V dropped 0 bases and J dropped 5 bases, with 9 bases sitting between them. Germline assignment: CDR1 SGHNT and CDR2 YYREEE (reference sequence). The CDR3 is 14 residues long. The CDR3 DNA follows: TGTGCCAGCAGCTTGGTGCACACCAACAATGAGCAGTTCTTC. Its translation: CASSLVHTNNEQFF.